Listed here is a single TCR beta chain. Repertoires were generated with immunoSEQ multiplex PCR, while TCRdb's copy carries only in-frame clones and drops some. The sample holds about 59,000 clones, roughly 94% seen once. This entry belongs to a study of T cell changes during pregnancy in multiple sclerosis. Trimming cost V 0 bases and J 10 bases, with 15 bases left between them. The CDR3 runs 15 residues. CDR1 is MNHEY and CDR2 is SVGAGI in the germline V gene. The sample consisted of CD8+ T cells from peripheral blood mononuclear cells, taken after pregnancy. The sequence came from a female donor with multiple sclerosis, enrolled in a pregnancy study. The chain is built from TRBV6-5 and TRBJ1-4, with no clear D. CDR3 DNA: TGTGCCAGCAGTTACTCGAATATTAACGGTGGAAAACTGTTTTTT. Protein: CASSYSNINGGKLFF.